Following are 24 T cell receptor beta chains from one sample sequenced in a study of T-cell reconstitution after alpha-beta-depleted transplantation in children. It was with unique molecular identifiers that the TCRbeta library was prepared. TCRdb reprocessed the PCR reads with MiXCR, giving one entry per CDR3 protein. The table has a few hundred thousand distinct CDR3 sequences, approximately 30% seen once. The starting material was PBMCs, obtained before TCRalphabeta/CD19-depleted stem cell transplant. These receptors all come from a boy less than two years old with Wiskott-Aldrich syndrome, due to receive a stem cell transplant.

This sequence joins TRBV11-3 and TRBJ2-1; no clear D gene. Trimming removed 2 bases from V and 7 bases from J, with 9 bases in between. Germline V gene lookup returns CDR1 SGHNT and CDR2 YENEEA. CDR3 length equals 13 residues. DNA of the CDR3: TGTGCCAGCAGCTTACAATCCGTAAATGAGCAGTTCTTC. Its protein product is CASSLQSVNEQFF.

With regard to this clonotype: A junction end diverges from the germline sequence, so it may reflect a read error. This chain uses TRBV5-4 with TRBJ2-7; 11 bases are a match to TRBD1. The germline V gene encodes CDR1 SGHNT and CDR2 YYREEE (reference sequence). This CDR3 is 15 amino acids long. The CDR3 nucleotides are TGTGCCATCAGCTTGGGGGGGACAGGGGGCTACGAGCAGTACTTC. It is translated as CAISLGGTGGYEQYF.

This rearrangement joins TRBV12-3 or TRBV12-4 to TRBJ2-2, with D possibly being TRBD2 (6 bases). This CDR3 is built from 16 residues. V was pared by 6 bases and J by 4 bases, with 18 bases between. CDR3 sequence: CASSHLGGAGTGELFF. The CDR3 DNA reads TGTGCCAGCAGCCATCTCGGGGGAGCGGGCACCGGGGAGCTGTTTTTT.

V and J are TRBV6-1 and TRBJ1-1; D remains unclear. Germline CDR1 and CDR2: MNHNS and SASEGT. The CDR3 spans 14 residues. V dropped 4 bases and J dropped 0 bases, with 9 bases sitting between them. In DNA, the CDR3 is TGTGCCAGCAGTGGTGGCGGGATGAACACTGAAGCTTTCTTT. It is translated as CASSGGGMNTEAFF.

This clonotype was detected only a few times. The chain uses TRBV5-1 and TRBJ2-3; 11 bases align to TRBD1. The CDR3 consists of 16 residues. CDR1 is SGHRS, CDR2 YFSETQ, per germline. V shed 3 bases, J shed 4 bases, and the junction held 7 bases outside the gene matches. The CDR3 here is CASSSQGTGGPDTQYF. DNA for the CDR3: TGCGCCAGCAGCTCTCAGGGGACAGGGGGGCCAGATACGCAGTATTTT.

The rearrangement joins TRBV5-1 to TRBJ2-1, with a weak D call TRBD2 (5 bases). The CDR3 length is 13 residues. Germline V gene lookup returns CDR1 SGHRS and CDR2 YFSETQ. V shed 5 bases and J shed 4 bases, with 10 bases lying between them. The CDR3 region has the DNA TGCGCCAGCAGTCGACGGGATTACAATGAGCAGTTCTTC. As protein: CASSRRDYNEQFF.

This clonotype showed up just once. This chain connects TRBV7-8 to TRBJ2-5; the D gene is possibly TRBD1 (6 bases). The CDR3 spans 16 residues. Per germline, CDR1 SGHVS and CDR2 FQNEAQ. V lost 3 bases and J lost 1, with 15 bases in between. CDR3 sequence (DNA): TGTGCCAGCAGCTTTAGGGGGAAAGGGGGCCAAGAGACCCAGTACTTC. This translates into CASSFRGKGGQETQYF.

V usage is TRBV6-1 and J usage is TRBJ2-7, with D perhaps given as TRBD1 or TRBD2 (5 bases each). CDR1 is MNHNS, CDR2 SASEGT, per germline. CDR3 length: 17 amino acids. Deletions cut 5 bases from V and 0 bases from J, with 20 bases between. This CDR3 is CASSTSAWDRTSYEQYF. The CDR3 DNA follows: TGTGCCAGCAGTACCTCAGCCTGGGACCGTACCTCCTACGAGCAGTACTTC.

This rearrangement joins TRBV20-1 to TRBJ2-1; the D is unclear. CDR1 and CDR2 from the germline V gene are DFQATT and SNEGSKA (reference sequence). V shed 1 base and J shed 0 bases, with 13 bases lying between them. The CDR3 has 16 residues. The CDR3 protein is CSARAQGSSSYNEQFF. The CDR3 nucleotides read TGCAGTGCTAGAGCCCAAGGGTCCAGCTCCTACAATGAGCAGTTCTTC.

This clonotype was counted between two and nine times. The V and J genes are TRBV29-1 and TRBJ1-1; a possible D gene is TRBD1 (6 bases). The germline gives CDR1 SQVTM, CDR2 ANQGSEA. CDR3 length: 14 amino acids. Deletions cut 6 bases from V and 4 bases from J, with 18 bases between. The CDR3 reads CSVKNRASGTEAFF. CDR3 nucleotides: TGCAGCGTCAAGAACAGGGCTTCGGGCACTGAAGCTTTCTTT.

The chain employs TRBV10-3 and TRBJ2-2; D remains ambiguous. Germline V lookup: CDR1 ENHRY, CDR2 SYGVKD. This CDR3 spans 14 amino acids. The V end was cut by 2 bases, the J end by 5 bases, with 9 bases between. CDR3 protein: CAISERPSTGELFF. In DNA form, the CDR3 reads TGTGCCATCAGTGAGAGACCTTCGACCGGGGAGCTGTTTTTT.

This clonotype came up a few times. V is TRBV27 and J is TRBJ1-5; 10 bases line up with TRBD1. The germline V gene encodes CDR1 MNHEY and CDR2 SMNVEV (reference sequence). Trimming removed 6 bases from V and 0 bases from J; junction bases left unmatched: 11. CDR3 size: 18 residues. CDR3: CASSPRDRGTYSNQPQHF. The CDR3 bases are TGTGCCAGCAGCCCCCGGGACAGGGGAACTTATAGCAATCAGCCCCAGCATTTT.

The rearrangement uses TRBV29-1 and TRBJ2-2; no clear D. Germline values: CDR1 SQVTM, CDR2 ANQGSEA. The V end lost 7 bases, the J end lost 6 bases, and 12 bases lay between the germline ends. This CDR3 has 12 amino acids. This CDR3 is CSGGTGAGELFF. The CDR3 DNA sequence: TGCAGCGGAGGCACCGGAGCCGGGGAGCTGTTTTTT.

The CDR3 is CASRQARNTEAFF. Here the CDR3 DNA reads TGTGCCAGCAGGCAGGCCAGGAACACTGAAGCTTTCTTT. The genes are TRBV2 and TRBJ1-1; D is unclear. V lost 6 bases, J lost 1 base, and 9 bases lay in between. Germline loops: CDR1 SNHLY, CDR2 FYNNEI. The CDR3 runs 13 residues.

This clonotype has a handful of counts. The CDR3 loop reads CASSLVGVVPTGEQYF. In DNA, the CDR3 is TGCGCCAGCAGCTTGGTTGGGGTAGTCCCGACAGGCGAGCAGTACTTC. The chain joins TRBV5-1 to TRBJ2-7, with D perhaps TRBD1 (6 bases). V was clipped by 0 bases and J by 6 bases, with 19 bases between them. The germline gives CDR1 SGHRS, CDR2 YFSETQ. The CDR3 consists of 16 residues.

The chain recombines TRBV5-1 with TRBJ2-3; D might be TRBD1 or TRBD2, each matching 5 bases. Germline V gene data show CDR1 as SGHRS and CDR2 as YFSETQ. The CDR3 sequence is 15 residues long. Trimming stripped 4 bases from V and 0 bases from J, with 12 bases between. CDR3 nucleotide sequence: TGCGCCAGCAGCCTCCGGGACCTTAGCACAGATACGCAGTATTTT. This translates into CASSLRDLSTDTQYF.

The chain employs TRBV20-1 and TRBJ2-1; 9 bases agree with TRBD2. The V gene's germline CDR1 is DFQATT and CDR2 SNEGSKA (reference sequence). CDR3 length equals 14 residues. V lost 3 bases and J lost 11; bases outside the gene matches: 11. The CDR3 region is CSASSSLAGPKQFF. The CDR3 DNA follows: TGCAGTGCTAGTTCTAGTCTAGCGGGACCAAAGCAGTTCTTC.

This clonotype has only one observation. CDR3 bases: TGCAGTGCTAGAGAGGGAGCGGGACCTCCTCTTGAGCAGTACTTC. Amino acid sequence: CSAREGAGPPLEQYF. V usage is TRBV20-1 and J usage is TRBJ2-7; 7 bases map to TRBD2. In germline, CDR1 is DFQATT, CDR2 SNEGSKA (reference sequence). The CDR3 totals 15 residues. With V trimmed by 0 bases and J by 7 bases, 12 bases remained unmatched.

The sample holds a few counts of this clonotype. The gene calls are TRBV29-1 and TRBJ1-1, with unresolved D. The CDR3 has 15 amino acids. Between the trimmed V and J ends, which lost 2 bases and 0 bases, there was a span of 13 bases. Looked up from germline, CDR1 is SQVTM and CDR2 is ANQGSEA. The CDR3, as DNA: TGCAGCGTTGAACCCCATGGCCCAATGAACACTGAAGCTTTCTTT. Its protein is CSVEPHGPMNTEAFF.

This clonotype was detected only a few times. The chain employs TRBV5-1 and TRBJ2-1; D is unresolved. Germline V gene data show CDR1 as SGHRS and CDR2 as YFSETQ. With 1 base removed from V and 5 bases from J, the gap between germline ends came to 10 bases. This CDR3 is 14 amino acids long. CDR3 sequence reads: CASSLRAPDNEQFF. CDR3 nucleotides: TGCGCCAGCAGCTTGCGGGCTCCGGACAATGAGCAGTTCTTC.

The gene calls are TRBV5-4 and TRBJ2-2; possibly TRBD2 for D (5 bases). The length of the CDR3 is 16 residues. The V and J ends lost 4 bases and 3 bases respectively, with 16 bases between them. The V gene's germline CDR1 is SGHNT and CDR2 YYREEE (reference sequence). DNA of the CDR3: TGTGCCAGCAGCACAAAGGGAGTCCCGGACACCGGGGAGCTGTTTTTT. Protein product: CASSTKGVPDTGELFF.

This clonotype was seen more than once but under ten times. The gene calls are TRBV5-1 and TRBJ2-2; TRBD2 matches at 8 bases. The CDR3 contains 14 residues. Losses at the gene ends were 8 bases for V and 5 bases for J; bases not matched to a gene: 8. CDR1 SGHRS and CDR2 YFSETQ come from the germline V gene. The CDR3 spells CASTLAAQTGELFF. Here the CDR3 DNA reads TGCGCCAGTACACTAGCGGCACAAACCGGGGAGCTGTTTTTT.

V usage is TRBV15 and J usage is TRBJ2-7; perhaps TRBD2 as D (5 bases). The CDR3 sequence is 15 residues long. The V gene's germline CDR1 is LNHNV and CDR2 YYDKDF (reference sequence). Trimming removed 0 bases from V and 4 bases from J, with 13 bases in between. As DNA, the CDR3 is TGTGCCACCAGCAGAGAAGGGTTGGGAGCGTACGAGCAGTACTTC. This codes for CATSREGLGAYEQYF.

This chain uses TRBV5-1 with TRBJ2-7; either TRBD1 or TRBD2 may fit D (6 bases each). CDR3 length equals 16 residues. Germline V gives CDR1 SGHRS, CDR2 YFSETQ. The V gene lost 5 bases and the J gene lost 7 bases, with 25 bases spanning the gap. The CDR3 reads CASRDGSAGAWVEQYF. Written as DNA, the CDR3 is TGCGCCAGCAGGGACGGGAGCGCAGGGGCGTGGGTGGAGCAGTACTTC. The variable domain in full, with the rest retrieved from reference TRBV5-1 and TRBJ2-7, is KAGVTQTPRYLIKTRGQQVTLSCSPISGHRSVSWYQQTPGQGLQFLFEYFSETQRNKGNFPGRFSGRQFSNSRSEMNVSTLELGDSALYLCASRDGSAGAWVEQYFGPGTRLTVT.